This T cell receptor (beta chain) is drawn from a study of CD8+CD57+ T cells in acquired aplastic anemia. Genomic DNA served as template for TCR beta VDJ and CDR3 profiling. In TCRdb, the reads were re-called with MiXCR into one record per CDR3 protein. The data show roughly 58,000 distinct CDR3 sequences, with around 55% seen just once and 2% to 2.5% held by the top ten. Regarding the study as a whole: Comparison of patients with controls identified roughly 30 shared CD8+ CDR3 sequences.

In the case of this clonotype: As yet, its antigen is unknown.

Per germline, CDR1 SQVTM and CDR2 ANQGSEA. The CDR3 is 13 amino acids. Trimming stripped 4 bases from V and 1 base from J, with 10 bases between. This sequence was found in a human donor in good health, serving as a control. Sequenced sample: sorted CD4+, CD8+, or CD8+CD57+ T cells (not recorded which) from PBMCs. This sequence joins TRBV29-1 and TRBJ1-1, with unresolved D. DNA for the CDR3: TGCAGCGTTGCAATGCAAAAGAACACTGAAGCTTTCTTT. It encodes CSVAMQKNTEAFF.